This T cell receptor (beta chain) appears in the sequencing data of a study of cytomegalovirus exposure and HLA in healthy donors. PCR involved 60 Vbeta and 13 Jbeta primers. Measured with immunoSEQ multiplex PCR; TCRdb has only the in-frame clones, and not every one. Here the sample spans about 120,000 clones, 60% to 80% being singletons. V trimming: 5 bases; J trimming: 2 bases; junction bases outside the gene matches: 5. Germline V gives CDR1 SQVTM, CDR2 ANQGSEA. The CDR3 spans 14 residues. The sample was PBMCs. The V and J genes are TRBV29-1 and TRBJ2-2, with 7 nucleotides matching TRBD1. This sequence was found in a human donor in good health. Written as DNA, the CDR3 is TGCAGCGTTAGGGGGCCTCTAAACACCGGGGAGCTGTTTTTT. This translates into CSVRGPLNTGELFF.